The text below deals with one TCR beta chain. Its antigen is currently unknown. This entry belongs to a study of T cell repertoires in cytomegalovirus infection. TCRdb reprocessed the reads with MiXCR, giving one entry per CDR3 protein. The data show roughly 920,000 distinct CDR3 sequences, around 32% seen once. Trimming cost V 8 bases and J 4 bases, with 15 bases left between them. Germline-derived CDR1 and CDR2 are MNHEY and SVGAGI. The CDR3 length is 15 residues. Whole-study findings and limits: The study identified carriers of CMV plus the relevant HLA from cumulative public TCR beta family frequency.

The gene calls are TRBV6-5 and TRBJ1-6; the D gene is possibly TRBD1 (5 bases). The sample consisted of cultured CD8+ T cells from PBMCs, taken from culture after CMV antigen stimulation. This receptor was taken from a human donor in good health (CMV status not recorded). Some clones in this sample may be carry-over from other donors' samples. The CDR3 spells CASGGGGAYNSPLHF. The CDR3 coding sequence is TGTGCCAGCGGGGGGGGTGGGGCGTATAATTCACCCCTCCACTTT.